The next 32 T cell receptor beta chains were all read from a single sample in a study of blood T cell repertoires in COVID-19. Generated by immunoSEQ multiplex PCR, the TCRdb table keeps only in-frame clones and is missing some. The sample comprises 200,000 to 300,000 clones, 84% of which are singletons, and 3.5% to 4.5% rests with the top ten. Sequencing was performed on peripheral blood. These receptor sequences come from a man aged 45-65 years with acute or convalescent COVID-19.

This rearrangement joins TRBV5-4 to TRBJ2-2, with D possibly being TRBD2 (5 bases). V was shortened by 4 bases and J by 7 bases, with 20 bases between the two germline ends. Germline-derived CDR1 and CDR2 are SGHNT and YYREEE (reference sequence). CDR3 size: 16 residues. CDR3 sequence reads: CASSVGSGNRGGELFF. For the CDR3, the DNA is TGTGCCAGCAGCGTGGGGTCGGGGAACCGGGGCGGGGAGCTGTTTTTT.

This chain uses TRBV27 with TRBJ1-2, with 10 bases matching TRBD1. Germline V lookup: CDR1 MNHEY, CDR2 SMNVEV (reference sequence). After removal of 4 bases from V and 4 bases from J, the junction contained 3 bases not matched to a gene. This CDR3 has 14 residues. CDR3 amino acids: CASSSTGGPYGYTF. CDR3 DNA: TGTGCCAGCAGTTCGACAGGGGGCCCCTATGGCTACACCTTC.

This clone showed up just a few times. The chain recombines TRBV7-9 with TRBJ1-5, with a possible D match to TRBD1 (6 bases). Germline V gene lookup returns CDR1 SEHNR and CDR2 FQNEAQ (reference sequence). Trimming took off 5 bases at V and 6 bases at J, with 20 bases between the two ends. This CDR3 has 16 amino acids. As DNA, the CDR3 is TGTGCCAGCAGCCGAGGGGACAACCTCTATCCTCAGCCCCAGCATTTT. It specifies CASSRGDNLYPQPQHF.

V usage is TRBV6-5 and J usage is TRBJ2-5; no reliable D call. The CDR3 length is 13 residues. CDR1 is MNHEY and CDR2 is SVGAGI in the germline V gene. Trimming shortened V by 10 bases and J by 5 bases, and 17 bases separated the two germline ends. CDR3 DNA: TGTGCCACAGCTAAGTGGGTCGGGGAGACCCAGTACTTC. It is translated as CATAKWVGETQYF.

The rearrangement links TRBV14 to TRBJ1-2, with TRBD1 as a possible D gene (5 bases). Germline CDR1 reads SGHDN; CDR2 reads FVKESK. Trimming stripped 1 base from V and 7 bases from J, with 13 bases between. The CDR3 runs 14 residues. As DNA, the CDR3 is TGTGCCAGCAGCCAAGCGTACAGTGGGGCTGGCTACACCTTC. Its protein product is CASSQAYSGAGYTF.

The V gene is TRBV4-2, the J gene TRBJ2-7; TRBD2 aligns across 12 bases. Germline V gene lookup returns CDR1 LGHNA and CDR2 YNFKEQ. Trimming took 0 bases from V and 6 from J; bases not matched to a gene: 9. The CDR3 has 17 amino acids. CDR3 sequence (DNA): TGTGCCAGCAGCCAAGAGTACTTCGGACTAGCGGGATCCGAGCAGTACTTC. This sequence encodes CASSQEYFGLAGSEQYF.

The chain carries TRBV7-8 and TRBJ2-1; 9 positions match TRBD2. The CDR3 sequence is 15 residues long. V trimming: 1 base; J trimming: 2 bases; junction bases outside the gene matches: 0. Germline V lookup: CDR1 SGHVS, CDR2 FQNEAQ. Here the CDR3 reads CASSLVAGAYNEQFF. CDR3 DNA: TGTGCCAGCAGCTTAGTAGCGGGAGCCTACAATGAGCAGTTCTTC. Drawing the rest from reference TRBV7-8 and TRBJ2-1, the complete variable domain is GAGVSQSPRYKVAKRGQDVALRCDPISGHVSLFWYQQALGQGPEFLTYFQNEAQLDKSGLPSDRFFAERPEGSVSTLKIQRTQQEDSAVYLCASSLVAGAYNEQFFGPGTRLTVL.

The J gene is TRBJ2-7, the V gene TRBV25-1; weak D call: TRBD1 (5 bases). V gave up 5 bases and J gave up 7 bases, with 9 bases separating them. The germline gives CDR1 MGHDK, CDR2 SYGVNS. The CDR3 covers 11 residues. CDR3 sequence reads: CASSIDREQYF. In DNA, the CDR3 is TGTGCCAGCAGTATCGACAGAGAGCAGTACTTC.

The gene calls are TRBV6-5 and TRBJ2-5; perhaps TRBD1 as D (6 bases). Per the germline V gene, CDR1 is MNHEY and CDR2 is SVGAGI. The CDR3 is 14 residues long. Trimming cost V 5 bases and J 0 bases, with 10 bases left between them. CDR3 bases: TGTGCCAGCAGTCTTCAGGGGTACCAAGAGACCCAGTACTTC. It yields the protein CASSLQGYQETQYF.

The rearrangement joins TRBV19 to TRBJ2-6; TRBD2 might be the D (6 bases). CDR3 length equals 15 residues. CDR1 and CDR2 (germline): LNHDA, SQIVND (reference sequence). Trimming took 7 bases from V and 0 from J, leaving 10 bases between them. In DNA form, the CDR3 reads TGTGCCAGTAATTCCGGGGGCTCTGGGGCCAACGTCCTGACTTTC. It encodes CASNSGGSGANVLTF. Drawing the rest from reference TRBV19 and TRBJ2-6, the complete variable domain is DGGITQSPKYLFRKEGQNVTLSCEQNLNHDAMYWYRQDPGQGLRLIYYSQIVNDFQKGDIAEGYSVSREKKESFPLTVTSAQKNPTAFYLCASNSGGSGANVLTFGAGSRLTVL.

V gene TRBV2 combines with J gene TRBJ1-2; D is unresolved. Germline assignment: CDR1 SNHLY and CDR2 FYNNEI. The CDR3 contains 13 residues. The V end lost 2 bases, the J end lost 2 bases, and 6 bases lay between the germline ends. In DNA, the CDR3 is TGTGCCAGCAGTGAAAACGGGAACTATGGCTACACCTTC. This encodes CASSENGNYGYTF.

This clone came up once. The V and J genes are TRBV11-3 and TRBJ2-3, with TRBD1 identical over 10 bases. The CDR3 is 14 amino acids. Germline V CDR1 and CDR2: SGHNT, YENEEA. J was trimmed by 8 bases and V by 3 bases; bases with no gene match: 5. CDR3 loop: CASSLRQGASTQYF. As DNA, the CDR3 is TGTGCCAGCAGCTTGAGACAGGGGGCTAGTACGCAGTATTTT.

The gene calls are TRBV27 and TRBJ2-7; 9 bases align to TRBD1. Germline CDR1 and CDR2: MNHEY and SMNVEV (reference sequence). Trimming cost V 8 bases and J 7 bases; bases outside gene matches: 9. The CDR3 extends over 13 amino acids. Here the CDR3 DNA reads TGTGCCAGCGGATCGGACAGGGGCCATGAGCAGTACTTC. Its protein is CASGSDRGHEQYF.

This clone was detected only a few times. J is TRBJ2-1 and V is TRBV10-1, with unresolved D. Trimming pared 5 bases from V and 5 bases from J, leaving 10 bases between. The germline V gene encodes CDR1 WNHNN and CDR2 SYGVQD (reference sequence). The length of the CDR3 is 13 residues. CDR3 loop: CASSQNQDNEQFF. CDR3 in DNA: TGCGCCAGCAGTCAGAACCAAGACAATGAGCAGTTCTTC.

The chain has TRBV14 and TRBJ2-7, with a possible D match to TRBD1 (6 bases). The V and J ends lost 4 bases and 3 bases respectively, with 13 bases between them. CDR1 is SGHDN and CDR2 is FVKESK in the germline V gene. CDR3 size: 14 residues. CDR3 protein: CASSLPGRGYEQYF. DNA for the CDR3: TGTGCCAGCAGCCTCCCGGGCAGGGGCTACGAGCAGTACTTC. The variable domain in full, completed from reference TRBV14 and TRBJ2-7, reads EAGVTQFPSHSVIEKGQTVTLRCDPISGHDNLYWYRRVMGKEIKFLLHFVKESKQDESGMPNNRFLAERTGGTYSTLKVQPAELEDSGVYFCASSLPGRGYEQYFGPGTRLTVT.

J is TRBJ2-1 and V is TRBV7-9; 8 bases map to TRBD2. The J segment lost 4 bases and the V segment lost 5 bases, leaving 10 bases of the junction unmatched. The CDR3 loop spans 16 amino acids. Germline lookup yields CDR1 SEHNR and CDR2 FQNEAQ (reference sequence). The CDR3 reads CASSSVGGGRYNEQFF. DNA for the CDR3: TGTGCCAGCAGCAGTGTCGGCGGGGGGCGGTACAATGAGCAGTTCTTC.

The genes are TRBV2 and TRBJ1-1, with TRBD1 as a possible D gene (5 bases). V was shortened by 8 bases and J by 4 bases, with 11 bases between the two germline ends. This CDR3 is built from 12 residues. Germline V lookup: CDR1 SNHLY, CDR2 FYNNEI. CDR3 protein: CASLTGGTEAFF. The CDR3 coding sequence is TGTGCCAGCCTCACGGGGGGCACTGAAGCTTTCTTT.

The chain couples TRBV21-1 to TRBJ2-2; the table gives TRBD2 as D, unverified against the DNA. TRBV21-1 is a pseudogene locus. CDR3 length: 17 residues. CDR3 loop: CASSKEEFPRTTGELFF. CDR3 DNA sequence: TGTGCCAGCAGCAAAGAGGAGTTTCCTAGAACGACCGGGGAGCTGTTTTTT.

The gene calls are TRBV5-6 and TRBJ2-1, with D perhaps matching TRBD1 (6 bases). Trimming stripped 5 bases from V and 5 bases from J, with 11 bases between. The CDR3 covers 13 residues. In germline, CDR1 is SGHDT, CDR2 YYEEEE. CDR3 DNA: TGTGCCAGCAGGACACAGGGCCACAATGAGCAGTTCTTC. This sequence encodes CASRTQGHNEQFF.

This clone appeared a single time. The chain is built from TRBV19 and TRBJ2-7; TRBD2 is a possible D gene (6 bases). Germline loops: CDR1 LNHDA, CDR2 SQIVND (reference sequence). The CDR3 has 16 residues. V was cut by 5 bases and J by 0 bases, with 17 bases left in between. The CDR3 DNA follows: TGTGCCAGTAGTTCCCGAATAGCGGAAAGCTCCTACGAGCAGTACTTC. It translates to CASSSRIAESSYEQYF.

The V and J genes are TRBV5-1 and TRBJ1-5; possibly TRBD1 for D (5 bases). The CDR3 is 16 amino acids. Trimming pared 4 bases from V and 2 bases from J, leaving 16 bases between. Germline CDR1 SGHRS, CDR2 YFSETQ. Here the CDR3 DNA reads TGCGCCAGCAGCACGGGAGACAGTTACGGCAATCAGCCCCAGCATTTT. This sequence encodes CASSTGDSYGNQPQHF.

The rearrangement joins TRBV11-3 to TRBJ2-5, with TRBD2 identical over 7 bases. Per the germline V gene, CDR1 is SGHNT and CDR2 is YENEEA. This CDR3 comprises 14 residues. V was clipped by 5 bases and J by 2 bases; unmatched bases: 5. For the CDR3, the DNA is TGTGCCAGCAGCCGGTCCGGGAGGCAAGAGACCCAGTACTTC. Its translation: CASSRSGRQETQYF.

The chain carries TRBV7-8 and TRBJ2-6; 7 bases line up with TRBD1. J lost 1 base, V lost 3 bases, and 6 bases had no gene match. Germline CDR1 is SGHVS and CDR2 is FQNEAQ. CDR3 length: 17 amino acids. The CDR3 sequence: CASSLDRKGSGANVLTF. The CDR3 DNA sequence: TGTGCCAGCAGCTTGGACAGGAAGGGGTCTGGGGCCAACGTCCTGACTTTC.

This clone was detected only once. The chain has TRBV10-3 and TRBJ1-2, with 8 bases fitting TRBD1. CDR1 and CDR2 from the germline V gene are ENHRY and SYGVKD. The V and J ends lost 6 bases and 4 bases, in that order; junction bases with no gene match: 7. The length of the CDR3 is 14 residues. The CDR3: CAISAGQGIYGYTF. DNA of the CDR3: TGTGCCATCAGCGCAGGACAGGGCATCTATGGCTACACCTTC.

This chain joins TRBV19 and TRBJ2-5; TRBD2 matches 14 bases. The CDR3 runs 16 residues. With 5 bases clipped from V and 4 bases from J, the junction kept 6 bases outside the gene matches. Germline assignment: CDR1 LNHDA and CDR2 SQIVND (reference sequence). The CDR3 DNA sequence: TGTGCCAGTAGTTCGAGACTAGCGGGAGGGAGAGAGACCCAGTACTTC. Its protein is CASSSRLAGGRETQYF.

CDR3 protein: CAISDLSQSYEQYF. The CDR3 coding sequence is TGTGCCATCAGTGATTTGTCACAATCCTACGAGCAGTACTTC. The chain combines TRBV10-3 with TRBJ2-7; no definite D call. CDR3 length: 14 residues. Germline V lookup: CDR1 ENHRY, CDR2 SYGVKD. V lost 3 bases and J lost 1, with 10 bases in between.

The V call is TRBV28, the J call TRBJ2-5; 9 bases fit TRBD1. Germline assignment: CDR1 MDHEN and CDR2 SYDVKM. The CDR3 runs 16 residues. V shed 3 bases and J 5 bases; nucleotides not matched to a gene: 10. CDR3 nucleotides: TGTGCCAGCAGTTTGCCACCGGGACAGGGATTGGAGACCCAGTACTTC. Its protein is CASSLPPGQGLETQYF.

The V gene is TRBV5-1, the J gene TRBJ2-7; 8 nucleotides align to TRBD2. V shed 6 bases and J 4 bases; nucleotides not matched to a gene: 3. The CDR3 totals 12 residues. Looked up from germline, CDR1 is SGHRS and CDR2 is YFSETQ. The CDR3 sequence is CASTASGYEQYF. CDR3 nucleotides: TGCGCCAGCACTGCTAGCGGGTACGAGCAGTACTTC.

The chain combines TRBV5-8 with TRBJ2-7; TRBD1 matches at 10 bases. From germline, CDR1 is SGHTS and CDR2 YDEGEE. V gave up 2 bases and J gave up 5 bases; unmatched junction bases: 10. The CDR3 has 16 amino acids. The CDR3 loop is CASSLGDRGPEDEQYF. CDR3 nucleotide sequence: TGTGCCAGCAGCTTAGGTGACAGGGGGCCGGAGGACGAGCAGTACTTC.

V is TRBV5-1 and J is TRBJ1-1, with 7 bases matching TRBD1. The CDR3 contains 15 residues. V was pared by 5 bases and J by 4 bases, with 11 bases of the junction left unmatched. Germline CDR1 and CDR2: SGHRS and YFSETQ. CDR3 in DNA: TGCGCCAGCAGGAGCCCGACAGGGATTTCCACTGAAGCTTTCTTT. Translated, it gives CASRSPTGISTEAFF.

The CDR3 is CAISPRRDSGELFF. The DNA for the CDR3 is TGTGCCATCAGTCCCCGGAGGGACTCCGGGGAGCTGTTTTTT. The rearrangement joins TRBV10-3 to TRBJ2-2; D is possibly TRBD2 (6 bases). Trimming removed 5 bases at V and 6 bases at J, with 13 bases between. Germline V gives CDR1 ENHRY, CDR2 SYGVKD. The CDR3 contains 14 residues.

The chain joins TRBV11-2 to TRBJ1-3; 7 bases are a match to TRBD1. Germline CDR1 SGHAT, CDR2 FQNNGV. Trimming removed 5 bases from V and 8 bases from J; junction bases left unmatched: 15. CDR3 size: 16 residues. This CDR3 is CASSPPADRVRHTIYF. CDR3 DNA sequence: TGTGCCAGCAGCCCACCGGCTGACAGGGTGAGGCACACCATATATTTT.